The 22 T cell receptor beta chains listed next were all sequenced from one sample in a study of neurological immune-mediated disorders. One entry per CDR3 protein results from TCRdb running MiXCR on the 5' RACE reads. The sample comprises roughly 70,000 distinct CDR3 sequences, less than 4% of which are singletons, and 1.3% rests with the top ten. Sequencing used PBMCs. The receptors come from a man younger than 40 with multiple sclerosis.

This clonotype occurred many times. This chain uses TRBV6-1 with TRBJ2-5; 7 nucleotides match TRBD1. The length of the CDR3 is 14 residues. Germline values: CDR1 MNHNS, CDR2 SASEGT. V was pared by 1 base and J by 9 bases, with 8 bases of the junction left unmatched. The CDR3 spells CASSEGDSQRAQYF. The CDR3 bases are TGTGCCAGCAGTGAAGGGGACAGCCAGAGGGCCCAGTACTTC.

Many counts were recorded for this clonotype. The V and J genes are TRBV5-1 and TRBJ1-2; D perhaps matches TRBD1 (6 bases). This CDR3 region has 13 residues. Trimming stripped 4 bases from V and 7 bases from J, with 14 bases between. The V gene's germline CDR1 is SGHRS and CDR2 YFSETQ. CDR3 amino acids: CASSPQGGGGYTF. Written as DNA, the CDR3 is TGCGCCAGCAGCCCACAGGGAGGCGGTGGCTACACCTTC.

V and J are TRBV20-1 and TRBJ1-2, with a possible D match to TRBD1 (5 bases). Germline CDR1 reads DFQATT; CDR2 reads SNEGSKA (reference sequence). V dropped 3 bases and J dropped 11 bases, with 16 bases sitting between them. CDR3 length: 12 amino acids. CDR3 protein: CSARDNGRRYTF. DNA of the CDR3: TGCAGTGCTAGGGACAACGGACGGCGGTACACCTTC.

This clonotype showed up many times. This chain uses TRBV10-3 with TRBJ2-3; D is tentatively TRBD1 or TRBD2 (5 bases each). With 6 bases removed from V and 0 bases from J, the gap between germline ends came to 7 bases. CDR1 is ENHRY and CDR2 is SYGVKD in the germline V gene. The length of the CDR3 is 13 residues. CDR3 coding DNA: TGTGCCATCAGATGGGACAGCACAGATACGCAGTATTTT. It yields the protein CAIRWDSTDTQYF.

This clonotype was counted many times. The gene calls are TRBV29-1 and TRBJ1-5; unclear D gene. The CDR3 runs 12 residues. Trimming cost V 7 bases and J 2 bases, with 9 bases left between them. Germline V gene data show CDR1 as SQVTM and CDR2 as ANQGSEA. CDR3 bases: TGCAGCGGGAAGTCGGGCAATCAGCCCCAGCATTTT. This sequence encodes CSGKSGNQPQHF.

The gene calls are TRBV20-1 and TRBJ1-1, with 7 bases identical to TRBD1. Germline V gene lookup returns CDR1 DFQATT and CDR2 SNEGSKA (reference sequence). The CDR3 extends over 14 amino acids. The V and J ends lost 3 bases and 0 bases, in that order; junction bases with no gene match: 4. The chain's CDR3 is CSARGDSMNTEAFF. In DNA, the CDR3 is TGCAGTGCTAGGGGGGACAGCATGAACACTGAAGCTTTCTTT.

About this clonotype itself: A read error may explain this, as a much larger clone is one base away. The chain carries TRBV5-6 and TRBJ2-3, with a possible D match to TRBD1 (5 bases). Per the germline V gene, CDR1 is SGHDT and CDR2 is YYEEEE. The CDR3 contains 14 residues. The CDR3 is CASSLVPPTGTQYF. The CDR3 coding sequence is TGTGCCAGCAGCTTGGTCCCCCCAACAGGTACGCAGTATTTT.

At least ten counts were recorded for this clonotype. The chain is built from TRBV20-1 and TRBJ2-2; 11 nucleotides agree with TRBD2. Germline V gives CDR1 DFQATT, CDR2 SNEGSKA (reference sequence). The CDR3 is 15 amino acids. Trimming took 0 bases from V and 5 from J; bases not matched to a gene: 2. CDR3 in DNA: TGCAGTGCTAGAGAACTAGCGGGGGAGACCGGGGAGCTGTTTTTT. It is translated as CSARELAGETGELFF.

This clonotype has at least ten counts. The chain joins TRBV7-8 to TRBJ2-7; possible D gene TRBD2, 6 bases. The CDR3 consists of 13 residues. Trimming removed 4 bases from V and 3 bases from J, with 10 bases in between. Germline CDR1 is SGHVS and CDR2 is FQNEAQ. CDR3 region: CASSSSGLYEQYF. CDR3 coding DNA: TGTGCCAGCAGCTCGTCGGGACTCTACGAGCAGTACTTC.

This clonotype was observed many times. This chain connects TRBV7-2 to TRBJ1-1; no definite D call. Germline CDR1 is SGHTA and CDR2 is FQGNSA. The CDR3 is made up of 13 amino acids. The germline V and J ends were trimmed by 5 bases and 6 bases, with 13 bases remaining between them. In DNA, the CDR3 is TGTGCCAGCAGCCTAGACCCGGCTTCTGAAGCTTTCTTT. Protein: CASSLDPASEAFF.

The table lists this clonotype with many counts. This CDR3 reads CASSSRGTVRDTQYF. In nucleotides, the CDR3 is TGTGCCAGCAGCTCCCGGGGGACAGTTAGAGATACGCAGTATTTT. The V call is TRBV5-6, the J call TRBJ2-3, with D maybe TRBD1 (7 bases). Germline V gene data show CDR1 as SGHDT and CDR2 as YYEEEE. Trimming removed 3 bases from V and 5 bases from J, with 16 bases in between. The CDR3 totals 15 residues.

This clonotype appeared many times. The rearrangement joins TRBV7-9 to TRBJ1-4, with D perhaps matching TRBD1 (6 bases). V was shortened by 5 bases and J by 5 bases, with 12 bases between the two germline ends. Per germline, CDR1 SEHNR and CDR2 FQNEAQ (reference sequence). The CDR3 length is 14 residues. CDR3 sequence reads: CASSTGQPNEKLFF. Written as DNA, the CDR3 is TGTGCCAGCAGCACCGGACAGCCCAATGAAAAACTGTTTTTT. The whole variable domain, filled in from reference TRBV7-9 and TRBJ1-4, reads DTGVSQNPRHKITKRGQNVTFRCDPISEHNRLYWYRQTLGQGPEFLTYFQNEAQLEKSRLLSDRFSAERPKGSFSTLEIQRTEQGDSAMYLCASSTGQPNEKLFFGSGTQLSVL.

This clonotype appeared many times. This chain links TRBV12-3 or TRBV12-4 with TRBJ2-7; 9 bases match TRBD2. This CDR3 comprises 14 residues. Trimming at V came to 5 bases and at J to 0 bases, leaving 2 bases not matched to a gene. The CDR3 here is CASSRGGGSYEQYF. CDR3 coding DNA: TGTGCCAGCAGTCGCGGGGGGGGCTCCTACGAGCAGTACTTC.

As regards this clonotype: Compared with germline, one end of the junction differs, possibly owing to a read error. V gene TRBV27 combines with J gene TRBJ1-6; D is uncertain. The length of the CDR3 is 15 residues. Germline V lookup: CDR1 MNHEY, CDR2 SMNVEV (reference sequence). CDR3 in amino acids: CASSSDGALNRPLNF. CDR3 coding DNA: TGTGCCAGCAGTTCGGACGGAGCCCTTAATAGACCCCTCAACTTT.

This clonotype was counted ten times or more. The chain links TRBV11-2 to TRBJ2-1; 11 nucleotides align to TRBD1. CDR1 is SGHAT, CDR2 FQNNGV, per germline. The CDR3 covers 15 residues. Germline trimming cut 4 bases from V and 7 bases from J; bases unmatched to any gene: 6. Here the CDR3 reads CASSSGQGAGNEQFF. The CDR3 nucleotides are TGTGCCAGCAGCTCCGGACAGGGGGCAGGGAATGAGCAGTTCTTC.

This sequence joins TRBV20-1 and TRBJ1-1; no clear D gene. In germline, CDR1 is DFQATT, CDR2 SNEGSKA (reference sequence). The CDR3 extends over 13 amino acids. Deletions cut 6 bases from V and 5 bases from J, with 16 bases between. In DNA form, the CDR3 reads TGCAGTGCAGTCTCGGGCCCGGGGACTGAAGCTTTCTTT. This sequence encodes CSAVSGPGTEAFF.

This clonotype was observed many times. The CDR3 loop reads CSARDRDRGQLTYEQYF. For the CDR3, the DNA is TGCAGTGCTAGAGATAGGGACAGGGGGCAACTGACCTACGAGCAGTACTTC. The V and J genes are TRBV20-1 and TRBJ2-7; 12 nucleotides line up with TRBD1. The V and J ends lost 0 bases and 2 bases, in that order; junction bases with no gene match: 8. The CDR3 has 17 amino acids. Germline V lookup: CDR1 DFQATT, CDR2 SNEGSKA (reference sequence).

V and J are TRBV20-1 and TRBJ2-5; TRBD2 agrees at 11 bases. The CDR3 length is 16 residues. In germline, CDR1 is DFQATT, CDR2 SNEGSKA (reference sequence). This CDR3 reads CGLGLAGGVSQETQYF. The DNA for the CDR3 is TGCGGCTTAGGTCTAGCGGGGGGCGTCTCACAAGAGACCCAGTACTTC.

This clonotype was detected a few times. V and J are TRBV4-1 and TRBJ2-7; TRBD2 matches at 7 bases. With V trimmed by 3 bases and J by 4 bases, 9 bases remained unmatched. Germline lookup yields CDR1 MGHRA and CDR2 YSYEKL. This CDR3 comprises 15 residues. This chain's CDR3 is CASSQGGGIIYEQYF. Here the CDR3 DNA reads TGCGCCAGCAGCCAGGGGGGGGGTATCATATACGAGCAGTACTTC.

About this clonotype: A read error may account for a junction end that differs from germline. This rearrangement joins TRBV7-9 to TRBJ2-4, with no clear D. CDR3 length equals 14 residues. The germline gives CDR1 SEHNR, CDR2 FQNEAQ (reference sequence). CDR3 sequence reads: CTSTPIRAKKIQYF. CDR3 in DNA: TGTACCAGCACCCCGATCCGAGCCAAAAAAATTCAGTACTTC.

There are many counts of this clonotype. DNA of the CDR3: TGTGCCAGCGTGGGCGAGGCAGCCCCCTACGAGCAGTACTTC. Its protein is CASVGEAAPYEQYF. V gene TRBV7-9 combines with J gene TRBJ2-7; D gene unclear. V was clipped by 8 bases and J by 2 bases, with 16 bases between them. This CDR3 is 14 amino acids long. Germline assignment: CDR1 SEHNR and CDR2 FQNEAQ (reference sequence).

This clonotype has a handful of counts. The V gene is TRBV5-1, the J gene TRBJ2-1; maybe TRBD2 (6 bases). Germline CDR1 is SGHRS and CDR2 is YFSETQ. V was shortened by 0 bases and J by 7 bases, with 8 bases between the two germline ends. This CDR3 is built from 13 residues. Here the CDR3 reads CASSLGDLNEQFF. As DNA, the CDR3 is TGCGCCAGCAGCTTGGGGGACTTAAATGAGCAGTTCTTC. Combining the CDR3 with reference TRBV5-1 and TRBJ2-1 gives the whole variable domain KAGVTQTPRYLIKTRGQQVTLSCSPISGHRSVSWYQQTPGQGLQFLFEYFSETQRNKGNFPGRFSGRQFSNSRSEMNVSTLELGDSALYLCASSLGDLNEQFFGPGTRLTVL.